This T cell receptor (beta chain) was captured in a study of patients and donors after allogeneic stem cell transplantation. TCRdb fed the RT-PCR reads into MiXCR, producing one record per CDR3 protein. The sample contains 200,000 to 250,000 distinct CDR3 sequences, roughly 15% of which appear only once. Germline V gene lookup returns CDR1 SGHAT and CDR2 FQNNGV. The V gene lost 4 bases and the J gene lost 0 bases, with 16 bases spanning the gap. The CDR3 runs to 18 residues. The TCR comes from a human donor who was either an allogeneic HSCT recipient or a stem cell or donor lymphocyte infusion donor (not recorded which). It is not recorded whose cells these are; they may come from a transplant donor. The gene calls are TRBV11-2 and TRBJ1-6; D not resolved. Material: blood, either unsorted or a sorted T cell fraction (not recorded which). CDR3 coding DNA: TGTGCCAGCAGCTCCCTGGGCAAGCAGAGCTCCTATAATTCACCCCTCCACTTT. This codes for CASSSLGKQSSYNSPLHF.